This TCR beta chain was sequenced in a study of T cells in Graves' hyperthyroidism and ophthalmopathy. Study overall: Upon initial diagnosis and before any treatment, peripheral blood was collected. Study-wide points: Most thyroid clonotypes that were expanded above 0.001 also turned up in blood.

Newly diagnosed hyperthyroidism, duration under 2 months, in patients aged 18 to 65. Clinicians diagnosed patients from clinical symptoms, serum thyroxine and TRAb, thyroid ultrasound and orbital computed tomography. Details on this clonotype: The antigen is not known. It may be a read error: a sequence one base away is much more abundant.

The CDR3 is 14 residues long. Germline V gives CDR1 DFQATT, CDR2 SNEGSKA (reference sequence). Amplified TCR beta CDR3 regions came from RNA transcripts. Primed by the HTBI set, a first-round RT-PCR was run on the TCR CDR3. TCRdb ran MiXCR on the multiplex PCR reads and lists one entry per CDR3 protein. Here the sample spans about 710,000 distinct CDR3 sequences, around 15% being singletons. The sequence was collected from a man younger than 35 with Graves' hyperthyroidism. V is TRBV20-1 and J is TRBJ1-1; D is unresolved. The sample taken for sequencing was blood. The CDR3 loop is CSARDRADNTKAFF. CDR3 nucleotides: TGCAGTGCTAGAGATAGAGCAGACAACACTAAAGCTTTCTTT.